One and the same sample provided the 23 T cell receptor beta chains below, sequenced in a study of blood T cell repertoires in COVID-19. Profiled with immunoSEQ multiplex PCR; TCRdb holds only in-frame clones, not every one. The profile shows about 130,000 clones, about four fifths of them singletons. The specimen was peripheral blood. The receptor source for this set is a woman of 80 years or more with acute or convalescent COVID-19.

V gene TRBV4-1 combines with J gene TRBJ2-3; no firm D call. The CDR3 covers 11 residues. V lost 4 bases and J lost 11, with 10 bases in between. CDR1 is MGHRA and CDR2 is YSYEKL in the germline V gene. The CDR3 DNA reads TGCGCCAGCAGCCTCCCGGGTGGGCAGTATTTT. This codes for CASSLPGGQYF.

This chain joins TRBV6-4 and TRBJ1-3; a possible D gene is TRBD1 (5 bases). This CDR3 has 16 residues. The V end lost 11 bases, the J end lost 0 bases, and 20 bases lay between the germline ends. Germline V gene sequence: CDR1 MRHNA, CDR2 SNTAGT. CDR3 DNA sequence: TGTGCCGTAATCAAAGGGGCGCAGTACTCTGGAAACACCATATATTTT. It specifies CAVIKGAQYSGNTIYF.

A note on this clone: The same CDR3 also results from other DNA sequences found in this sample. V and J are TRBV6-5 and TRBJ1-3, with D tentatively TRBD1 (5 bases). V was cut by 5 bases and J by 0 bases, with 11 bases left in between. This CDR3 comprises 15 residues. Germline assignment: CDR1 MNHEY and CDR2 SVGAGI. CDR3 residues: CASSLGHYSGNTIYF. DNA of the CDR3: TGTGCCAGCAGTCTTGGACACTACTCTGGAAACACCATATATTTT.

In its sample, this clone was seen a few times. The chain is built from TRBV29-1 and TRBJ2-3, with D possibly being TRBD2 (6 bases). The CDR3 is made up of 16 amino acids. The ends were cut back, 1 base at V and 4 bases at J, with 18 bases in the middle. Germline assignment: CDR1 SQVTM and CDR2 ANQGSEA. The CDR3 bases are TGCAGCGTTGAAGCGCCCAGCGGGCTGGGGTCAGATACGCAGTATTTT. Amino acid sequence: CSVEAPSGLGSDTQYF.

The V call is TRBV5-1, the J call TRBJ2-1; 7 positions match TRBD2. Per the germline V gene, CDR1 is SGHRS and CDR2 is YFSETQ. V shed 7 bases and J 6 bases; nucleotides not matched to a gene: 16. The CDR3 consists of 16 residues. The CDR3 nucleotides read TGCGCCAGCGGGTCCTACCGGGACTACGATCGCAATGAGCAGTTCTTC. Its translation: CASGSYRDYDRNEQFF.

The genes are TRBV7-2 and TRBJ2-3; D might be TRBD1 (5 bases). The CDR3 sequence is 14 residues long. Per germline, CDR1 SGHTA and CDR2 FQGNSA. V was shortened by 5 bases and J by 3 bases, with 12 bases between the two germline ends. CDR3 loop: CASSPLRQTDTQYF. In nucleotides, the CDR3 is TGTGCCAGCAGCCCTTTGAGACAGACAGATACGCAGTATTTT.

Here the CDR3 reads CASILGRGQPADYEQYF. The CDR3, as DNA: TGCGCCAGCATCCTCGGGAGGGGGCAACCCGCGGACTACGAGCAGTACTTC. The V and J genes are TRBV10-1 and TRBJ2-7; D might be TRBD2 (8 bases). The ends were cut back, 7 bases at V and 3 bases at J, with 25 bases in the middle. Per germline, CDR1 WNHNN and CDR2 SYGVQD (reference sequence). This CDR3 spans 17 amino acids.

CDR3 residues: CASREGRADGYTF. CDR3 nucleotides: TGCGCCAGCAGGGAAGGGAGGGCGGATGGCTACACCTTC. The gene calls are TRBV10-2 and TRBJ1-2, with D uncertain. The CDR3 runs 13 residues. Germline V CDR1 and CDR2: WSHSY, SAAADI. The germline V and J ends were trimmed by 6 bases and 6 bases, with 14 bases remaining between them.

J is TRBJ2-1 and V is TRBV11-2; the D gene is possibly TRBD2 (6 bases). Per germline, CDR1 SGHAT and CDR2 FQNNGV. The CDR3 spans 17 residues. The V end was cut by 4 bases, the J end by 5 bases, with 21 bases between. The CDR3 bases are TGTGCCAGCAGCTCACTCTCTGGGACTCGAAGCCACAATGAGCAGTTCTTC. This gives the protein CASSSLSGTRSHNEQFF.

This clone was picked up a small number of times. The junction does not match germline at one end; this may be a read error. V and J are TRBV19 and TRBJ1-2, with D possibly TRBD1 on 5 matching bases. The V gene's germline CDR1 is LNHDA and CDR2 SQIVND (reference sequence). This CDR3 has 11 residues. The CDR3, as DNA: TGTGCCAGTACCGGATCCAGATTACAGGTTTTC. This translates into CASTGSRLQVF.

V usage is TRBV29-1 and J usage is TRBJ2-1, with 7 bases identical to TRBD1. CDR3 length: 14 amino acids. CDR1 is SQVTM and CDR2 is ANQGSEA in the germline V gene. Trimming removed 7 bases from V and 3 bases from J; junction bases left unmatched: 9. The CDR3 reads CSAKGTASYNEQFF. In DNA form, the CDR3 reads TGCAGCGCGAAAGGGACAGCAAGCTACAATGAGCAGTTCTTC.

The chain has TRBV27 and TRBJ2-5, with 11 bases matching TRBD2. V was pared by 6 bases and J by 7 bases, with 7 bases of the junction left unmatched. The CDR3 spans 14 residues. Germline CDR1 is MNHEY and CDR2 is SMNVEV (reference sequence). The CDR3, as DNA: TGTGCCAGCAGCTTTAGCGGGGGGGCCGGGACCCAGTACTTC. Translated: CASSFSGGAGTQYF.

The J gene is TRBJ2-7, the V gene TRBV5-6; no firm D call. The CDR3 is 11 residues long. V lost 1 base to trimming and J lost 3 bases, with 2 bases between them. Looked up from germline, CDR1 is SGHDT and CDR2 is YYEEEE. CDR3 amino acids: CASSLYYEQYF. CDR3 sequence (DNA): TGTGCCAGCAGCTTGTACTACGAGCAGTACTTC.

The chain uses TRBV9 and TRBJ2-1, with 8 bases identical to TRBD2. The germline CDR1 and CDR2 sequences are SGDLS and YYNGEE. V trimming: 0 bases; J trimming: 7 bases; junction bases outside the gene matches: 9. This CDR3 spans 16 amino acids. CDR3 protein: CASSVERGGTWNEQFF. DNA of the CDR3: TGTGCCAGCAGCGTAGAACGGGGGGGCACTTGGAATGAGCAGTTCTTC.

The CDR3 protein is CASSSGWNTGELFF. The CDR3 nucleotides are TGTGCCAGCAGCTCGGGATGGAACACCGGGGAGCTGTTTTTT. V usage is TRBV5-6 and J usage is TRBJ2-2; possible D gene TRBD2, 5 bases. There are 14 residues in the CDR3. V shed 3 bases and J shed 1 base, with 7 bases lying between them. Per the germline V gene, CDR1 is SGHDT and CDR2 is YYEEEE.

V and J are TRBV27 and TRBJ1-5; TRBD1 matches 7 bases. This CDR3 contains 15 residues. Germline V gene sequence: CDR1 MNHEY, CDR2 SMNVEV (reference sequence). The V segment lost 3 bases and the J segment 4 bases; nucleotides outside the gene matches: 6. The CDR3 nucleotides read TGTGCCAGCAGTTTCTACCGGGACAGAAATCAGCCCCAGCATTTT. Translating it yields CASSFYRDRNQPQHF.

This chain uses TRBV3-1 (or the pseudogene TRBV3-2) with TRBJ2-2; the D gene is possibly TRBD1 (6 bases). The CDR3 extends over 14 amino acids. Germline-derived CDR1 and CDR2 are LGHDT and YNNKEL (reference sequence). Trimming shortened V by 4 bases and J by 4 bases, and 10 bases separated the two germline ends. DNA of the CDR3: TGTGCCAGCAGCCTCAGGGGTTCCACCGGGGAGCTGTTTTTT. It codes for CASSLRGSTGELFF.

The V call is TRBV5-1, the J call TRBJ1-4, with 9 bases that match TRBD1. There are 13 residues in the CDR3. CDR1 and CDR2 from the germline V gene are SGHRS and YFSETQ. The J segment lost 8 bases and the V segment lost 4 bases, leaving 3 bases of the junction unmatched. The CDR3 nucleotides read TGCGCCAGCAGCATCGGGACAGGGGAAAAACTGTTTTTT. It translates to CASSIGTGEKLFF. Variable domain in full (rest from reference TRBV5-1 and TRBJ1-4): KAGVTQTPRYLIKTRGQQVTLSCSPISGHRSVSWYQQTPGQGLQFLFEYFSETQRNKGNFPGRFSGRQFSNSRSEMNVSTLELGDSALYLCASSIGTGEKLFFGSGTQLSVL.

This chain uses TRBV5-4 with TRBJ1-6; weak D call: TRBD1 (5 bases). Germline lookup yields CDR1 SGHNT and CDR2 YYREEE (reference sequence). Trimming pared 0 bases from V and 7 bases from J, leaving 14 bases between. The CDR3 consists of 16 residues. As DNA, the CDR3 is TGTGCCAGCAGCTTGGTTTTTGGGGGAGGCAATTCACCCCTCCACTTT. Translated: CASSLVFGGGNSPLHF.

The V gene is TRBV18, the J gene TRBJ1-1; a weak D match, TRBD1 (5 bases). Germline V gene data show CDR1 as KGHSH and CDR2 as LQKENI. The CDR3 contains 14 residues. V lost 2 bases and J 5 bases, leaving 12 bases between the germline ends. CDR3 residues: CASSPKQGGTEAFF. The CDR3 coding sequence is TGTGCCAGCTCACCAAAGCAGGGAGGTACTGAAGCTTTCTTT.

This chain joins TRBV5-1 and TRBJ1-2, with 9 bases fitting TRBD1. The CDR3 extends over 14 amino acids. Germline-derived CDR1 and CDR2 are SGHRS and YFSETQ. The J segment lost 6 bases and the V segment lost 0 bases, leaving 3 bases of the junction unmatched. The CDR3 loop is CASSLDRGQDGYTF. DNA for the CDR3: TGCGCCAGCAGCTTGGACAGGGGGCAAGATGGCTACACCTTC.

This chain links TRBV11-3 with TRBJ2-7, with 7 bases fitting TRBD2. In germline, CDR1 is SGHNT, CDR2 YENEEA. V trimming: 5 bases; J trimming: 7 bases; junction bases outside the gene matches: 14. CDR3 length: 15 residues. Here the CDR3 reads CASSTRDGTTSEQYF. CDR3 sequence (DNA): TGTGCCAGCAGCACCCGGGACGGGACTACGAGTGAGCAGTACTTC. The full variable domain, completed using reference TRBV11-3 and TRBJ2-7, is EAGVVQSPRYKIIEKKQPVAFWCNPISGHNTLYWYLQNLGQGPELLIRYENEEAVDDSQLPKDRFSAERLKGVDSTLKIQPAELGDSAVYLCASSTRDGTTSEQYFGPGTRLTVT.

There are a few counts of this clone. The CDR3 sequence is CASSTRNTNNSPLHF. The CDR3 DNA sequence: TGTGCCAGCAGTACGAGGAACACCAATAATTCACCCCTCCACTTT. The J gene is TRBJ1-6, the V gene TRBV6-5; D is uncertain. With 5 bases removed from V and 5 bases from J, the gap between germline ends came to 13 bases. In germline, CDR1 is MNHEY, CDR2 SVGAGI. There are 15 residues in the CDR3.